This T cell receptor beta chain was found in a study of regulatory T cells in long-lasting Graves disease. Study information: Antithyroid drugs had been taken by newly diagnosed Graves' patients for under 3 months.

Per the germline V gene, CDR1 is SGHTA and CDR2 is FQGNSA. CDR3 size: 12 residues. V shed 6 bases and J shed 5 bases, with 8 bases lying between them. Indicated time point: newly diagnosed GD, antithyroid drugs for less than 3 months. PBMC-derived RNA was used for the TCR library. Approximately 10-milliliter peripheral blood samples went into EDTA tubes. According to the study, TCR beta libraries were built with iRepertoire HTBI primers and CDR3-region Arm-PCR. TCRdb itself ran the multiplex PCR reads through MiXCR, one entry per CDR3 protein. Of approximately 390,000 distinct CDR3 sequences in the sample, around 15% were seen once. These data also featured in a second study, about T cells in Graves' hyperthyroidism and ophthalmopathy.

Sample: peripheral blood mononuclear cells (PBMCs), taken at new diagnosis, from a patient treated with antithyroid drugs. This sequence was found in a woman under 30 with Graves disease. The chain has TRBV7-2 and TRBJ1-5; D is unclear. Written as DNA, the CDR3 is TGTGCCAGCAGTCTTAACCATCAGCCCCAGCATTTT. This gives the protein CASSLNHQPQHF.